This T cell receptor (beta chain) stems from a study of shared T cell receptors in the human thymus. This clone was picked up a small number of times. The CDR3 extends over 13 amino acids. The germline CDR1 and CDR2 sequences are LNHNV and YYDKDF (reference sequence). The ends lost 8 bases at V and 0 bases at J; junction bases unmatched: 2. Produced via immunoSEQ multiplex PCR; TCRdb's table is partial and in-frame only. Of approximately 490,000 clones detected, 78% appear once; the ten largest clones hold about 0.013%. The data were also submitted as part of a second study, on human thymus T cells.

The rearrangement joins TRBV15 to TRBJ2-7; TRBD1 matches at 9 bases. The source is a boy under two years old with a congenital heart defect. The material sequenced was thymocytes. CDR3 bases: TGTGCCACCGGGACAGGGATCTCCTACGAGCAGTACTTC. Protein sequence: CATGTGISYEQYF.